Presented here are 15 T cell receptor beta chains from one specimen sequenced in a study of cytomegalovirus exposure and HLA in healthy donors. Primers: 60 Vbeta forward and 13 Jbeta reverse. The table came from immunoSEQ multiplex PCR; TCRdb's copy has only in-frame clones and leaves some out. In all, the sample yields 100,000 to 150,000 clones. Specimen: PBMCs. These receptor sequences come from a woman aged 40 to 49 in good health and CMV-seropositive.

This chain joins TRBV6-6 and TRBJ1-1, with unresolved D. V was shortened by 4 bases and J by 7 bases, with 10 bases between the two germline ends. CDR3 length equals 12 residues. Germline assignment: CDR1 MNHNY and CDR2 SVGAGI (reference sequence). CDR3 coding DNA: TGTGCCAGCAGTTCGGGCAGCGGTGAAGCTTTCTTT. Its translation: CASSSGSGEAFF.

The CDR3 protein is CASLPPFYGRRNEQFF. Here the CDR3 DNA reads TGTGCCAGCCTCCCCCCATTTTACGGGAGGAGGAATGAGCAGTTCTTC. V gene TRBV2 combines with J gene TRBJ2-1; 7 bases map to TRBD2. CDR1 and CDR2 (germline): SNHLY, FYNNEI. V shed 8 bases and J 7 bases; nucleotides not matched to a gene: 17. The CDR3 sequence is 16 residues long.

The V and J genes are TRBV7-2 and TRBJ2-2; D gene uncertain. The CDR3 length is 12 residues. Germline CDR1 reads SGHTA; CDR2 reads FQGNSA. The V gene lost 5 bases and the J gene lost 7 bases, with 8 bases spanning the gap. This chain's CDR3 is CASSLEIGELFF. As DNA, the CDR3 is TGTGCCAGCAGCCTTGAGATCGGGGAGCTGTTTTTT.

V and J are TRBV7-2 and TRBJ2-3; D is uncertain. Germline V gene sequence: CDR1 SGHTA, CDR2 FQGNSA. V gave up 1 base and J gave up 5 bases, with 7 bases separating them. There are 13 residues in the CDR3. The CDR3 loop is CASSLGSGDTQYF. The CDR3 region has the DNA TGTGCCAGCAGCTTAGGTTCGGGAGATACGCAGTATTTT. Variable domain in full (rest from reference TRBV7-2 and TRBJ2-3): GAGVSQSPSNKVTEKGKDVELRCDPISGHTALYWYRQSLGQGLEFLIYFQGNSAPDKSGLPSDRFSAERTGGSVSTLTIQRTQQEDSAVYLCASSLGSGDTQYFGPGTRLTVL.

This rearrangement joins TRBV28 to TRBJ2-7; 7 bases are a match to TRBD1. The CDR3 contains 14 residues. V lost 4 bases, J lost 4 bases, and 7 bases stayed unmatched. Germline CDR1 reads MDHEN; CDR2 reads SYDVKM. Here the CDR3 reads CASSSPGQIYEQYF. As DNA, the CDR3 is TGTGCCAGCAGTTCGCCGGGACAGATTTACGAGCAGTACTTC.

The chain employs TRBV19 and TRBJ1-5; D possibly corresponds to TRBD1 (6 bases). Germline V lookup: CDR1 LNHDA, CDR2 SQIVND (reference sequence). CDR3 length equals 15 residues. Trimming stripped 3 bases from V and 4 bases from J, with 13 bases between. CDR3 nucleotides: TGTGCCAGTAGTATTAACAGGGACCGAAATCAGCCCCAGCATTTT. Translation gives CASSINRDRNQPQHF.

The gene calls are TRBV11-2 and TRBJ2-3; D not resolved. CDR1 is SGHAT and CDR2 is FQNNGV in the germline V gene. This CDR3 is 15 amino acids long. V was trimmed by 3 bases and J by 4 bases, leaving 14 bases between them. The CDR3 reads CASSFERMRPDTQYF. As DNA, the CDR3 is TGTGCCAGCAGCTTTGAAAGAATGAGGCCAGATACGCAGTATTTT.

The chain links TRBV25-1 to TRBJ2-7; D ambiguous. The CDR3 extends over 13 amino acids. With 4 bases removed from V and 0 bases from J, the gap between germline ends came to 7 bases. CDR1 is MGHDK, CDR2 SYGVNS, per germline. The CDR3 sequence is CASSARGSYEQYF. The CDR3 DNA reads TGTGCCAGCAGTGCCCGCGGCTCCTACGAGCAGTACTTC.

The chain has TRBV2 and TRBJ2-7; TRBD1 is a possible D gene (5 bases). The CDR3 spans 16 residues. Trimming pared 3 bases from V and 4 bases from J, leaving 19 bases between. Germline V gene data show CDR1 as SNHLY and CDR2 as FYNNEI. The CDR3 bases are TGTGCCAGCAGTGACCAAGGGCGGACAATGGGGTACGAGCAGTACTTC. This gives the protein CASSDQGRTMGYEQYF.

The chain is built from TRBV5-1 and TRBJ2-3, with 7 bases matching TRBD2. Germline CDR1 reads SGHRS; CDR2 reads YFSETQ. The V segment lost 1 base and the J segment 0 bases; nucleotides outside the gene matches: 8. This CDR3 has 17 amino acids. The DNA for the CDR3 is TGCGCCAGCAGCTTGTTGGCGAAAGCGGGAAGCACAGATACGCAGTATTTT. It codes for CASSLLAKAGSTDTQYF.

This sequence joins TRBV11-2 and TRBJ1-1, with TRBD1 matching 10 bases. J gave up 5 bases and V 5 bases, and 5 bases lay outside the gene matches. Germline V gene lookup returns CDR1 SGHAT and CDR2 FQNNGV. The CDR3 has 14 amino acids. DNA for the CDR3: TGTGCCAGCAGCCTGGGGGACAGGGGAACTGAAGCTTTCTTT. Amino acids: CASSLGDRGTEAFF.

CDR3 sequence (DNA): TGTGCCAGCAGTCTGCCTCGGGAGGGTGGCTACACCTTC. This encodes CASSLPREGGYTF. The chain recombines TRBV28 with TRBJ1-2; no clear D gene. The CDR3 has 13 amino acids. V lost 5 bases and J 7 bases, leaving 14 bases between the germline ends. Per germline, CDR1 MDHEN and CDR2 SYDVKM.

The CDR3 region is CASKLAVQGEQFF. The CDR3 DNA reads as TGTGCCAGCAAACTAGCGGTCCAAGGAGAGCAGTTCTTC. The rearrangement uses TRBV7-3 and TRBJ2-1; 8 bases are a match to TRBD2. The V segment lost 7 bases and the J segment 10 bases; nucleotides outside the gene matches: 9. The CDR3 loop spans 13 amino acids. Germline CDR1 SGHTA, CDR2 FQGTGA.

The chain has TRBV27 and TRBJ2-7; D gene uncertain. This CDR3 has 13 residues. V was cut by 10 bases and J by 2 bases, with 15 bases left in between. CDR1 MNHEY and CDR2 SMNVEV come from the germline V gene (reference sequence). CDR3 DNA sequence: TGTGCCACGCGAACCTCTCCCGCCTACGAGCAGTACTTC. Translating gives CATRTSPAYEQYF.

The rearrangement uses TRBV6-5 and TRBJ1-1; TRBD1 is a possible D gene (6 bases). CDR1 and CDR2 (germline): MNHEY, SVGAGI. The V end was cut by 0 bases, the J end by 1 base, with 9 bases between. The CDR3 has 15 residues. The CDR3: CASSYSRTANTEAFF. The CDR3 nucleotides read TGTGCCAGCAGTTACTCGAGGACAGCGAACACTGAAGCTTTCTTT.